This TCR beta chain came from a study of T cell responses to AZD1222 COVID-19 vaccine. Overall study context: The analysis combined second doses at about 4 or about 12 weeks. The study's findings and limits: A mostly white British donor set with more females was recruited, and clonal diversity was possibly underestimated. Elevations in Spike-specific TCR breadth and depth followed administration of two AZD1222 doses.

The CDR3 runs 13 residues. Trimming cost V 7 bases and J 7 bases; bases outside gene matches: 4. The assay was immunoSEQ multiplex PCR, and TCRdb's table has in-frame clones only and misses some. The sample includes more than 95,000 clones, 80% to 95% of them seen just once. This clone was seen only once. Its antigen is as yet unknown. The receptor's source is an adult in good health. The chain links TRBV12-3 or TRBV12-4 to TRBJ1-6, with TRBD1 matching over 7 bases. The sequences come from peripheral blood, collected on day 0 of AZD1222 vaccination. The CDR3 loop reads CASNDRVNSPLHF. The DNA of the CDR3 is TGTGCCAGCAATGACAGGGTGAATTCACCCCTCCACTTT.